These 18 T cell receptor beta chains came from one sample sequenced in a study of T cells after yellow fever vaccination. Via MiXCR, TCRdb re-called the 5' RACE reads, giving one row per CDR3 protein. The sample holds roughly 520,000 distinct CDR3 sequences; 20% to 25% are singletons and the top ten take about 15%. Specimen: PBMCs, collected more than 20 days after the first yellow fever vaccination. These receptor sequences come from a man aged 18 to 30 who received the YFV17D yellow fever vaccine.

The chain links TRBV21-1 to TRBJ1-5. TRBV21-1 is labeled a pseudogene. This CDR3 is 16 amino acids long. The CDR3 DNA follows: TGTGCCAGCAACAACTGGGGGGAGGATAGCAATCAGCCCCAGCATTTT. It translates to CASNNWGEDSNQPQHF.

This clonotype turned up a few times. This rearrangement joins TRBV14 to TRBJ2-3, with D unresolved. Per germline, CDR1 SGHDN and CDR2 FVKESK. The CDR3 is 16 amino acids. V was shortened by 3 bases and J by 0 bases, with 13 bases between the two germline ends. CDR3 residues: CASSHSHLYSTDTQYF. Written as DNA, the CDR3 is TGTGCCAGCAGCCACAGCCACCTCTATAGCACAGATACGCAGTATTTT. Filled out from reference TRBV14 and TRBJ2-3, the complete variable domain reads EAGVTQFPSHSVIEKGQTVTLRCDPISGHDNLYWYRRVMGKEIKFLLHFVKESKQDESGMPNNRFLAERTGGTYSTLKVQPAELEDSGVYFCASSHSHLYSTDTQYFGPGTRLTVL.

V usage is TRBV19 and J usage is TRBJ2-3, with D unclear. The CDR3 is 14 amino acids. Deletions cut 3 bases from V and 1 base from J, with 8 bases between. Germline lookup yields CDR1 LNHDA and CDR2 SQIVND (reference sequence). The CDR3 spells CASSITTGTDTQYF. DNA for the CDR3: TGTGCCAGTAGTATTACCACTGGCACAGATACGCAGTATTTT.

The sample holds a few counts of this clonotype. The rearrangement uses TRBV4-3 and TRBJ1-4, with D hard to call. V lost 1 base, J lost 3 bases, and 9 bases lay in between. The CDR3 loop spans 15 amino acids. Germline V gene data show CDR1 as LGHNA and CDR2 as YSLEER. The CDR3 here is CASSQARSSNEKLFF. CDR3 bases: TGCGCCAGCAGCCAAGCCCGGTCGTCTAATGAAAAACTGTTTTTT.

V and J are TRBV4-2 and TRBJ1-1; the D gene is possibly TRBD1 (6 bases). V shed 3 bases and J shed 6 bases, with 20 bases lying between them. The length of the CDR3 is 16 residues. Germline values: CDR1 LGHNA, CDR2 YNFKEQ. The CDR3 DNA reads TGTGCCAGCAGCCAGGAAGAGGGGGACGGGTTCGCTGAAGCTTTCTTT. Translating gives CASSQEEGDGFAEAFF.

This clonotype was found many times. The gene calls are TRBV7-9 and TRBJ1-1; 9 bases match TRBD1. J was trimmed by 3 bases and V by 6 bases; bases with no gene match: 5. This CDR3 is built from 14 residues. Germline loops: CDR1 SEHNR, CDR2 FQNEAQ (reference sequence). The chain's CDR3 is CASSYGQGYTEAFF. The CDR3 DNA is TGTGCCAGCAGTTACGGACAGGGGTACACTGAAGCTTTCTTT.

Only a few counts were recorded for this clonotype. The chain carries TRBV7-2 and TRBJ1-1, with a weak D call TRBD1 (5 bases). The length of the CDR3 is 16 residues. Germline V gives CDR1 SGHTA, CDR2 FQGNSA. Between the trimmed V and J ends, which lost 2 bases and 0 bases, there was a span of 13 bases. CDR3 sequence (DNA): TGTGCCAGCAGCTTATATACGGGGCAGTTGAACACTGAAGCTTTCTTT. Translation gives CASSLYTGQLNTEAFF.

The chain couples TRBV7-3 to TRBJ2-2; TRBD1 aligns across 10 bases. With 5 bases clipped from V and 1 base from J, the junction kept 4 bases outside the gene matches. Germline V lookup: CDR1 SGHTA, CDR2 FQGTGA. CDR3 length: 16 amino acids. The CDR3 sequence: CASSQRDRGNTGELFF. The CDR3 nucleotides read TGTGCCAGCAGCCAAAGGGACAGGGGGAACACCGGGGAGCTGTTTTTT.

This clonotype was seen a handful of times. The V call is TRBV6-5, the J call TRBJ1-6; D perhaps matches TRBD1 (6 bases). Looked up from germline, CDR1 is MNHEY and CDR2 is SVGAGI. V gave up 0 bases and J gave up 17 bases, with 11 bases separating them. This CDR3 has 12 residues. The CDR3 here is CASSYSGGNVHF. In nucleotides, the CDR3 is TGTGCCAGCAGTTACTCAGGGGGGAATGTCCACTTT.

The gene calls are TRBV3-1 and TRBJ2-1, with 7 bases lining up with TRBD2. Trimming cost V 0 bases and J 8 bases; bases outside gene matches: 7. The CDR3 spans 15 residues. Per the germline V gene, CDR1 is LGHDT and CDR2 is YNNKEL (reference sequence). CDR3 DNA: TGTGCCAGCAGCCAAGATTCGGGGGGTACCGATGAGCAGTTCTTC. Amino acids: CASSQDSGGTDEQFF.

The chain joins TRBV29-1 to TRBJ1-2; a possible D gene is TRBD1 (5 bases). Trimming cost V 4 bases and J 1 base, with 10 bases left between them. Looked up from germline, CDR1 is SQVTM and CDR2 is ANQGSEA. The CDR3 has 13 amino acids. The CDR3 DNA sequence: TGCAGCGTTGCGAGGGGAGATAACTATGGCTACACCTTC. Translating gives CSVARGDNYGYTF. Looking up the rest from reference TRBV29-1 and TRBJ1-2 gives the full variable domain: SAVISQKPSRDICQRGTSLTIQCQVDSQVTMMFWYRQQPGQSLTLIATANQGSEATYESGFVIDKFPISRPNLTFSTLTVSNMSPEDSSIYLCSVARGDNYGYTFGSGTRLTVV.

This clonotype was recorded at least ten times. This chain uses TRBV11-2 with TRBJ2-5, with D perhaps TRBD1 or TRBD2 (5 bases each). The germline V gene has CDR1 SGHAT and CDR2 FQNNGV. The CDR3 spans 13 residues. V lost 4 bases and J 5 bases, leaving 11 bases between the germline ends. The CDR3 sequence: CASSYRDRETQYF. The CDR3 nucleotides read TGTGCCAGCAGCTATAGGGACCGGGAGACCCAGTACTTC.

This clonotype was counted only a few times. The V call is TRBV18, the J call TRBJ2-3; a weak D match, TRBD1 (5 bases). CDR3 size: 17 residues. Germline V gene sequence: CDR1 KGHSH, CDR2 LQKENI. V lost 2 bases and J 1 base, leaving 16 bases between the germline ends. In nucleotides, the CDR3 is TGTGCCAGCTCACCAGCGACAGCTTATGGGGGCACAGATACGCAGTATTTT. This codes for CASSPATAYGGTDTQYF.

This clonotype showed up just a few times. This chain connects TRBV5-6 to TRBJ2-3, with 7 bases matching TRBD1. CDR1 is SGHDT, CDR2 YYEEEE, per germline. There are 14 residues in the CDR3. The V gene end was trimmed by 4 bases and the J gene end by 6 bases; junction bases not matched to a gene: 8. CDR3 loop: CASSTDREWDTQYF. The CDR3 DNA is TGTGCCAGCAGCACCGACAGGGAGTGGGATACGCAGTATTTT.

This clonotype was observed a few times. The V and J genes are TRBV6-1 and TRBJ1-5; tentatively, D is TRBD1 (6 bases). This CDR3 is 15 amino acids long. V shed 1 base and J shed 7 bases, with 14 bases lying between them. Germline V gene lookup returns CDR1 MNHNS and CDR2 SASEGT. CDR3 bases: TGTGCCAGCAGTGAAGTGGGGGGGGCGGGACAGCCCCAGCATTTT. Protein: CASSEVGGAGQPQHF.

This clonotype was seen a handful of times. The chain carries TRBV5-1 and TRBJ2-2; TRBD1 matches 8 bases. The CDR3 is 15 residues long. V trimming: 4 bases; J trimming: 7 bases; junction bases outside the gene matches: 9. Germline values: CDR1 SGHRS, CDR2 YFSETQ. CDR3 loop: CASSIPTGVLGELFF. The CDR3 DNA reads TGCGCCAGCAGCATCCCGACAGGGGTCCTCGGGGAGCTGTTTTTT.

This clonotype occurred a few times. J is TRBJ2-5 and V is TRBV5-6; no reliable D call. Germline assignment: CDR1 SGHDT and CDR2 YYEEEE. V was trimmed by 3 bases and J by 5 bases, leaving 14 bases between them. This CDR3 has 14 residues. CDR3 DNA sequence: TGTGCCAGCAGCTCCCTCTCTGCCCGTGAGACCCAGTACTTC. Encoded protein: CASSSLSARETQYF.

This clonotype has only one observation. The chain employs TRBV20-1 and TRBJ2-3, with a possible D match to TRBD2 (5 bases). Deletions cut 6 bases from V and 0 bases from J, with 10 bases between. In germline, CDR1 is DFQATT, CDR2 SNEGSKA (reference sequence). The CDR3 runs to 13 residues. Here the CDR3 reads CSAPLGSTDTQYF. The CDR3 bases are TGCAGTGCCCCACTAGGTAGCACAGATACGCAGTATTTT.